A single sample gave rise to the 4 T cell receptor beta chains below, sequenced in a study of T cell clones after liver transplantation. Repertoires were generated with immunoSEQ multiplex PCR, while TCRdb's copy carries only in-frame clones and drops some. The table shows 75,000 to 95,000 clones, with around four fifths occurring only once. Specimen: CD4+ T cells from blood, collected at the 22-month timepoint. The receptors were sampled from a human patient who received a liver transplant. Some T cells may have come from the graft donor.

This clone appeared once. The J gene is TRBJ2-5, the V gene TRBV28; D not certain. The CDR3 totals 13 residues. The germline V gene encodes CDR1 MDHEN and CDR2 SYDVKM. V lost 7 bases, J lost 1 base, and 10 bases lay in between. For the CDR3, the DNA is TGTGCCAGCAAAGGCATCACCCAAGAGACCCAGTACTTC. Translated: CASKGITQETQYF. Full variable domain (remainder filled in from reference TRBV28 and TRBJ2-5): DVKVTQSSRYLVKRTGEKVFLECVQDMDHENMFWYRQDPGLGLRLIYFSYDVKMKEKGDIPEGYSVSREKKERFSLILESASTNQTSMYLCASKGITQETQYFGPGTRLLVL.

This clone has a single count. This rearrangement joins TRBV10-3 to TRBJ2-2, with TRBD2 matching 14 bases. V shed 2 bases and J 6 bases; nucleotides not matched to a gene: 14. Germline loops: CDR1 ENHRY, CDR2 SYGVKD. The length of the CDR3 is 20 residues. The CDR3 reads CAISELPLGGLAGVAGELFF. As DNA, the CDR3 is TGTGCCATCAGTGAGCTCCCACTAGGGGGACTAGCGGGAGTAGCCGGGGAGCTGTTTTTT.

This clone was seen a handful of times. The chain links TRBV4-3 to TRBJ2-5, with D tentatively TRBD2 (6 bases). CDR3 length: 16 amino acids. V was shortened by 4 bases and J by 2 bases, with 17 bases between the two germline ends. The germline V gene encodes CDR1 LGHNA and CDR2 YSLEER. CDR3 sequence (DNA): TGCGCCAGCAGCCGGGTTTTCGGGGGTGCACAAGAGACCCAGTACTTC. Protein product: CASSRVFGGAQETQYF.

V and J are TRBV7-2 and TRBJ2-3; D is unresolved. V was trimmed by 3 bases and J by 2 bases, leaving 12 bases between them. The CDR3 consists of 15 residues. CDR1 and CDR2 (germline): SGHTA, FQGNSA. The CDR3 sequence: CASSFDPVDTDTQYF. The CDR3 DNA is TGTGCCAGCAGCTTCGACCCCGTAGACACAGATACGCAGTATTTT.